The 5 T cell receptor beta chains below were found in one sample sequenced in a study of PD-1 and CTLA-4 blockade in melanoma. Data came from immunoSEQ multiplex PCR; TCRdb stores just in-frame clones and leaves some out. The sample has about 31,000 clones; approximately 90% are singletons. The sequences come from CD8+ T cells from peripheral blood, collected from a patient given anti-PD-1 treatment. The receptors were sampled from a human donor with melanoma.

The table lists this clone with a few counts. The gene calls are TRBV5-1 and TRBJ1-2; D might be TRBD1 (5 bases). The ends were cut back, 4 bases at V and 0 bases at J, with 16 bases in the middle. The CDR3 is 16 residues long. Germline V gene lookup returns CDR1 SGHRS and CDR2 YFSETQ. For the CDR3, the DNA is TGCGCCAGCAGCCCGGGGGATGAGGGTTCTAACTATGGCTACACCTTC. Protein: CASSPGDEGSNYGYTF.

V usage is TRBV19 and J usage is TRBJ2-1, with TRBD1 matching 9 bases. The length of the CDR3 is 14 residues. Germline V CDR1 and CDR2: LNHDA, SQIVND (reference sequence). Germline trimming cut 3 bases from V and 5 bases from J; bases unmatched to any gene: 2. The CDR3 spells CASSMDRGDNEQFF. In DNA, the CDR3 is TGTGCCAGTAGTATGGACAGGGGTGACAATGAGCAGTTCTTC. Complete variable domain (other parts from reference TRBV19 and TRBJ2-1): DGGITQSPKYLFRKEGQNVTLSCEQNLNHDAMYWYRQDPGQGLRLIYYSQIVNDFQKGDIAEGYSVSREKKESFPLTVTSAQKNPTAFYLCASSMDRGDNEQFFGPGTRLTVL.

The gene calls are TRBV25-1 and TRBJ1-3, with D possibly matching TRBD1 (5 bases). The CDR3 sequence is 12 residues long. Trimming removed 8 bases at V and 4 bases at J, with 9 bases between. The germline gives CDR1 MGHDK, CDR2 SYGVNS. The CDR3 protein is CASSAGGNTIYF. CDR3 nucleotides: TGTGCCAGCTCGGCAGGGGGAAACACCATATATTTT.

This chain joins TRBV5-6 and TRBJ2-2; the D gene could be TRBD1 or TRBD2 (5 bases each). The V end was cut by 2 bases, the J end by 7 bases, with 24 bases between. The CDR3 consists of 18 residues. Looked up from germline, CDR1 is SGHDT and CDR2 is YYEEEE. In nucleotides, the CDR3 is TGTGCCAGCAGCTTCACCCGGGACGCCCTCTTGGTTTTCGGGGAGCTGTTTTTT. Residues: CASSFTRDALLVFGELFF.

The gene calls are TRBV6-2 or TRBV6-3 and TRBJ1-1; D remains ambiguous. Deletions cut 2 bases from V and 1 base from J, with 20 bases between. Per the germline V gene, CDR1 is MNHEY and CDR2 is SVGEGT. The CDR3 sequence is 18 residues long. DNA for the CDR3: TGTGCCAGCAGTTACCCGACGGCCTATTTTGAGGCGAACACTGAAGCTTTCTTT. Encoded protein: CASSYPTAYFEANTEAFF.